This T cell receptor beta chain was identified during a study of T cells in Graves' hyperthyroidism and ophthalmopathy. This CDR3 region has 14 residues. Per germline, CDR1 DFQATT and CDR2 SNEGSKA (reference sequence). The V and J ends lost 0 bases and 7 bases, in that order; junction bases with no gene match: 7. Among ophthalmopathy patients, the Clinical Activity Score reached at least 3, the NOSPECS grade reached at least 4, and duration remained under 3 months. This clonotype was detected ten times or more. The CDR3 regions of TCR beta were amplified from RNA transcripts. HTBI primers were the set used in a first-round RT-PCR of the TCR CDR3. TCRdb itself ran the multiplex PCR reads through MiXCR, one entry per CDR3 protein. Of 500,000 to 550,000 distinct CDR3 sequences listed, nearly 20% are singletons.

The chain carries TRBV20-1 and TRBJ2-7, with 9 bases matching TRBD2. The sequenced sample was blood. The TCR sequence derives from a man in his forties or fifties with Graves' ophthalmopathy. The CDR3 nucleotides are TGCAGTGCTAGAGATGCGGGAGGGCCAGGAGAGCAGTACTTC. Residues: CSARDAGGPGEQYF.